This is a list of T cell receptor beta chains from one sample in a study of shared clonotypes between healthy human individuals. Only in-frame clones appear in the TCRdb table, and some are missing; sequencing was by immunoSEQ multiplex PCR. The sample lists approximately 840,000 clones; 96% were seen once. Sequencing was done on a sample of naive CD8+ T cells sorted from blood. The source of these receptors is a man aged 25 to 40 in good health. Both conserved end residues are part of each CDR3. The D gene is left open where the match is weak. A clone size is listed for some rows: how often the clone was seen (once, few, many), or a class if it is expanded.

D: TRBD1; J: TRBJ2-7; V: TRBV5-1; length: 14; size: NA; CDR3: CASSQTGTEYEQYF; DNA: TGCGCCAGCAGCCAGACCGGGACAGAGTACGAGCAGTACTTC
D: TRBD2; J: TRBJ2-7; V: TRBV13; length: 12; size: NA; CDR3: CASSFPGTSLFF; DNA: TGTGCCAGCAGCTTCCCCGGGACTAGCCTTTTCTTC
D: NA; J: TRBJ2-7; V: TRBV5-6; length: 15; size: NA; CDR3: CASSLQADRIYEQYF; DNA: TGTGCCAGCAGCTTGCAGGCAGATCGGATCTACGAGCAGTACTTC
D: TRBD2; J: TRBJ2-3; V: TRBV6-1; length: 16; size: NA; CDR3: CASSEETSGSTDTQYF; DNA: TGTGCCAGCAGTGAAGAGACTAGCGGTAGCACAGATACGCAGTATTTT
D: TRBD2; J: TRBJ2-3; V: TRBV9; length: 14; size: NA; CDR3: CASSAAGVLDTQYF; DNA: TGTGCCAGCAGCGCCGCGGGAGTACTAGATACGCAGTATTTT
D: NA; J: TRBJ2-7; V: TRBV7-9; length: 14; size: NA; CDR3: CASSLTEISYEQYF; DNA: TGTGCCAGCAGCTTAACAGAAATTTCCTACGAGCAGTACTTC
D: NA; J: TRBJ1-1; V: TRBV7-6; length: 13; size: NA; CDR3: CASSFSVNTEAFF; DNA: TGTGCCAGCAGCTTTTCAGTGAACACTGAAGCTTTCTTT
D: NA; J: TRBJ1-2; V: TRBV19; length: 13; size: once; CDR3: CASRVGSGYGYTF; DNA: TGTGCCAGCAGGGTCGGCTCGGGCTATGGCTACACCTTC
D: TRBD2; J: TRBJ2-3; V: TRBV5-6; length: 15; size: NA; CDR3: CASSLVGTSGSRQYF; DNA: TGTGCCAGCAGCTTGGTAGGGACTAGCGGGAGTAGGCAGTATTTT
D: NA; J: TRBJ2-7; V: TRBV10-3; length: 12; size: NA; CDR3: CAISESSSEQYF; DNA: TGTGCCATCAGTGAGTCGTCCAGCGAGCAGTACTTC
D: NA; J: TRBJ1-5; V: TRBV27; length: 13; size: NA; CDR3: CASSLFFDQPQHF; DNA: TGTGCCAGCAGTTTGTTTTTCGATCAGCCCCAGCATTTT
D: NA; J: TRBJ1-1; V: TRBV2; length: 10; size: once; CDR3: CASRGFEAFF; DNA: TGTGCCAGCAGAGGGTTTGAAGCTTTCTTT
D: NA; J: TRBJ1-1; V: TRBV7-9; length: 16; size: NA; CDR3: CASSSHRSAGREEAFF; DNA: TGTGCCAGCAGCTCCCATCGATCGGCTGGGCGGGAAGAAGCTTTCTTT
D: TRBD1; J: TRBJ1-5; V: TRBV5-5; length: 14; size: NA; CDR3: CASSPTGGNQPQHF; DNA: TGTGCCAGCAGCCCGACAGGGGGCAATCAGCCCCAGCATTTT
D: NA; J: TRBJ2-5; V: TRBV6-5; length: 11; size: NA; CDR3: CASSSGETQYF; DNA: TGTGCCAGCAGTTCCGGAGAGACCCAGTACTTC
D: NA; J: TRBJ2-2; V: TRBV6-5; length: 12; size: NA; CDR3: CASSLNTGELFF; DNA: TGTGCCAGCAGTTTAAACACCGGGGAGCTGTTTTTT
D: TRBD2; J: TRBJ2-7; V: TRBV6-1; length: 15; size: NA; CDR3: CASSVGLAGTYEQYF; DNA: TGTGCCAGCAGTGTGGGACTAGCGGGAACCTACGAGCAGTACTTC